Below, 18 T cell receptor beta chains from the same sample are listed, as sequenced in a study of blood T cell repertoires in COVID-19. The table came from immunoSEQ multiplex PCR; TCRdb's copy has only in-frame clones and leaves some out. The sample has approximately 200,000 clones; approximately 85% are singletons. Sequencing was performed on peripheral blood. These receptors originate from a human donor with active or convalescent COVID-19. The donor label of this sample is uncertain.

The chain is built from TRBV6-5 and TRBJ1-2; D remains unclear. The CDR3 length is 13 residues. With 2 bases removed from V and 8 bases from J, the gap between germline ends came to 12 bases. Germline V gene data show CDR1 as MNHEY and CDR2 as SVGAGI. CDR3 region: CASSYTLEYGYTF. In DNA, the CDR3 is TGTGCCAGCAGTTACACCCTGGAGTACGGCTACACCTTC.

This clone was seen more than once but under ten times. The J gene is TRBJ1-6, the V gene TRBV6-2 or TRBV6-3; the D gene is possibly TRBD1 (5 bases). The CDR3 is made up of 14 amino acids. CDR1 is MNHEY, CDR2 SVGEGT, per germline. V was cut by 6 bases and J by 6 bases, with 12 bases left in between. The CDR3 loop is CASSSGLTNSPLHF. CDR3 coding DNA: TGTGCCAGCAGCTCGGGACTGACTAATTCACCCCTCCACTTT.

This chain joins TRBV7-9 and TRBJ2-7; 12 nucleotides line up with TRBD2. V was clipped by 1 base and J by 1 base; unmatched bases: 5. Germline V CDR1 and CDR2: SEHNR, FQNEAQ (reference sequence). The CDR3 spans 17 residues. The CDR3 nucleotides are TGTGCCAGCAGCTTAGGACTAGCGGGGGAACAGTCCTACGAGCAGTACTTC. Encoded protein: CASSLGLAGEQSYEQYF.

The chain links TRBV30 to TRBJ1-1; D gene uncertain. Germline V gene lookup returns CDR1 GTSNPN and CDR2 SVGIG (reference sequence). The germline V and J ends were trimmed by 3 bases and 1 base, with 9 bases remaining between them. CDR3 size: 13 residues. The CDR3 is CAWSRGSNTEAFF. The DNA for the CDR3 is TGTGCCTGGAGCCGGGGTTCGAACACTGAAGCTTTCTTT. The variable domain in full, with the rest retrieved from reference TRBV30 and TRBJ1-1, is SQTIHQWPATLVQPVGSPLSLECTVEGTSNPNLYWYRQAAGRGLQLLFYSVGIGQISSEVPQNLSASRPQDRQFILSSKKLLLSDSGFYLCAWSRGSNTEAFFGQGTRLTVV.

The chain employs TRBV4-2 and TRBJ2-3, with 10 bases aligning to TRBD2. Germline assignment: CDR1 LGHNA and CDR2 YNFKEQ. The J segment lost 7 bases and the V segment lost 3 bases, leaving 13 bases of the junction unmatched. This CDR3 region has 17 residues. This chain's CDR3 is CASSHPKTSGPENTQYF. Written as DNA, the CDR3 is TGTGCCAGCAGCCATCCCAAGACTAGCGGGCCCGAGAATACGCAGTATTTT.

The chain recombines TRBV28 with TRBJ1-5, with 9 positions matching TRBD1. V gave up 8 bases and J gave up 2 bases; unmatched junction bases: 7. Looked up from germline, CDR1 is MDHEN and CDR2 is SYDVKM. CDR3 size: 15 residues. The DNA for the CDR3 is TGTGCCAGCGGAAGACAGGGGGTAGGCAATCAGCCCCAGCATTTT. This codes for CASGRQGVGNQPQHF. Full variable domain (missing parts from reference TRBV28 and TRBJ1-5): DVKVTQSSRYLVKRTGEKVFLECVQDMDHENMFWYRQDPGLGLRLIYFSYDVKMKEKGDIPEGYSVSREKKERFSLILESASTNQTSMYLCASGRQGVGNQPQHFGDGTRLSIL.

The chain combines TRBV14 with TRBJ1-2, with D unclear. Germline CDR1 reads SGHDN; CDR2 reads FVKESK. CDR3 length: 14 residues. V shed 1 base and J shed 8 bases, with 14 bases lying between them. CDR3 nucleotide sequence: TGTGCCAGCAGCCAAGTGAGGGAGCTAGGAGGCTACACCTTC. Amino acids: CASSQVRELGGYTF. The full variable domain, completed using reference TRBV14 and TRBJ1-2, is EAGVTQFPSHSVIEKGQTVTLRCDPISGHDNLYWYRRVMGKEIKFLLHFVKESKQDESGMPNNRFLAERTGGTYSTLKVQPAELEDSGVYFCASSQVRELGGYTFGSGTRLTVV.

The rearrangement uses TRBV9 and TRBJ2-3; 10 nucleotides agree with TRBD2. The CDR3 runs 17 residues. Germline V gene lookup returns CDR1 SGDLS and CDR2 YYNGEE. Trimming took 0 bases from V and 2 from J; bases not matched to a gene: 6. DNA for the CDR3: TGTGCCAGCAGCGTAGCCCGGCTAGCGGGGGACACAGATACGCAGTATTTT. Translated: CASSVARLAGDTDTQYF. Combining the CDR3 with reference TRBV9 and TRBJ2-3 gives the whole variable domain DSGVTQTPKHLITATGQRVTLRCSPRSGDLSVYWYQQSLDQGLQFLIQYYNGEERAKGNILERFSAQQFPDLHSELNLSSLELGDSALYFCASSVARLAGDTDTQYFGPGTRLTVL.

The CDR3 loop reads CASSLATSGSDIQYF. For the CDR3, the DNA is TGCGCCAGCAGCTTGGCGACTAGCGGGAGTGACATTCAGTACTTC. This rearrangement joins TRBV5-1 to TRBJ2-4; TRBD2 matches 12 bases. The CDR3 loop spans 15 amino acids. Germline CDR1 is SGHRS and CDR2 is YFSETQ. V gave up 0 bases and J gave up 8 bases; unmatched junction bases: 3.

This clone appeared a single time. The chain joins TRBV27 to TRBJ2-2; 13 positions match TRBD2. With 3 bases clipped from V and 0 bases from J, the junction kept 13 bases outside the gene matches. Germline CDR1 is MNHEY and CDR2 is SMNVEV (reference sequence). The CDR3 totals 21 residues. CDR3 bases: TGTGCCAGCAGTTTCTTTACTCGACTAGCGGGGGGATTGGCGAACACCGGGGAGCTGTTTTTT. Its translation is CASSFFTRLAGGLANTGELFF.

The V gene is TRBV5-4, the J gene TRBJ1-1, with TRBD1 identical over 7 bases. Germline loops: CDR1 SGHNT, CDR2 YYREEE (reference sequence). V was pared by 4 bases and J by 8 bases, with 8 bases of the junction left unmatched. CDR3 length equals 13 residues. The CDR3 reads CASSLTVTGEAFF. CDR3 DNA: TGTGCCAGCAGCCTCACAGTGACAGGGGAAGCTTTCTTT. Full variable domain (rest looked up from reference TRBV5-4 and TRBJ1-1): ETGVTQSPTHLIKTRGQQVTLRCSSQSGHNTVSWYQQALGQGPQFIFQYYREEENGRGNFPPRFSGLQFPNYSSELNVNALELDDSALYLCASSLTVTGEAFFGQGTRLTVV.

The chain combines TRBV7-3 with TRBJ2-1; D is uncertain. The CDR3 is 15 amino acids. Trimming left V 1 base short and J 0 bases short, with 7 bases between. Per germline, CDR1 SGHTA and CDR2 FQGTGA. The CDR3 nucleotides are TGTGCCAGCAGCTTAAAGAGGAGCTCCTACAATGAGCAGTTCTTC. It is translated as CASSLKRSSYNEQFF. Filled out from reference TRBV7-3 and TRBJ2-1, the complete variable domain reads GAGVSQTPSNKVTEKGKYVELRCDPISGHTALYWYRQSLGQGPEFLIYFQGTGAADDSGLPNDRFFAVRPEGSVSTLKIQRTERGDSAVYLCASSLKRSSYNEQFFGPGTRLTVL.

The chain couples TRBV5-4 to TRBJ2-3, with 13 bases aligning to TRBD2. The CDR3 is 15 amino acids. CDR1 is SGHNT and CDR2 is YYREEE in the germline V gene (reference sequence). Trimming took 3 bases from V and 5 from J; bases not matched to a gene: 3. The chain's CDR3 is CASSSGLAGEDTQYF. CDR3 nucleotides: TGTGCCAGCAGCTCTGGACTAGCGGGGGAAGATACGCAGTATTTT.

The gene calls are TRBV24-1 and TRBJ2-7, with D perhaps TRBD2 (6 bases). The germline V gene encodes CDR1 KGHDR and CDR2 SFDVKD. This CDR3 is 19 amino acids long. V lost 2 bases, J lost 2 bases, and 24 bases lay in between. The CDR3 sequence is CATSDSRGRIRSVPYEQYF. DNA of the CDR3: TGTGCCACCAGTGATTCCCGGGGGAGGATAAGGTCAGTACCCTACGAGCAGTACTTC.

The gene calls are TRBV5-4 and TRBJ2-1; D uncertain. The CDR3 consists of 14 residues. Germline CDR1 and CDR2: SGHNT and YYREEE (reference sequence). The CDR3 spells CALGPGSSYNEQFF. The CDR3 bases are TGTGCGCTAGGCCCGGGTAGCTCCTACAATGAGCAGTTCTTC.

V and J are TRBV27 and TRBJ2-1; 10 bases map to TRBD2. Trimming at V came to 2 bases and at J to 12 bases, leaving 1 base not matched to a gene. The germline CDR1 and CDR2 sequences are MNHEY and SMNVEV (reference sequence). The CDR3 totals 12 residues. The CDR3 region has the DNA TGTGCCAGCAGTTTAAGCGGGAGGGGGCAGTTCTTC. It encodes CASSLSGRGQFF.

V usage is TRBV3-1 (or the pseudogene TRBV3-2) and J usage is TRBJ1-4, with D hard to call. From germline, CDR1 is LGHDT and CDR2 YNNKEL (reference sequence). The V gene lost 1 base and the J gene lost 8 bases, with 14 bases spanning the gap. There are 15 residues in the CDR3. The DNA for the CDR3 is TGTGCCAGCAGCCAAGTCGCGGGGATAGTGGAAAAACTGTTTTTT. Residues: CASSQVAGIVEKLFF.

The chain uses TRBV27 and TRBJ2-3; 9 bases are a match to TRBD2. Looked up from germline, CDR1 is MNHEY and CDR2 is SMNVEV (reference sequence). The CDR3 is 16 residues long. After removal of 6 bases from V and 3 bases from J, the junction contained 10 bases not matched to a gene. The CDR3 loop reads CASRDVSGSSTDTQYF. The CDR3 nucleotides are TGTGCCAGCAGAGACGTTAGCGGGAGTTCTACAGATACGCAGTATTTT.